This T cell receptor beta chain stems from a study of tumor-infiltrating lymphocytes in glioblastoma multiforme. TCR beta libraries were built from RNA through three nested multiplex PCR rounds using modified ARM-PCR. TCRdb re-called the multiplex PCR reads with MiXCR, one entry per CDR3 protein. Among tens of thousands of distinct CDR3 sequences listed, 60% to 75% were seen once. Germline trimming cut 2 bases from V and 10 bases from J; bases unmatched to any gene: 5. The CDR3 totals 12 residues. Germline loops: CDR1 SQVTM, CDR2 ANQGSEA. Sequencing was carried out using brain tumor tissue. The receptor was derived from a male donor with glioblastoma. The chain couples TRBV29-1 to TRBJ2-1, with TRBD2 matching over 7 bases. As DNA, the CDR3 is TGCAGCGTTGAAACTAGCGATAGGGAGCAGTTCTTC. Its protein product is CSVETSDREQFF.